One and the same sample provided the 12 T cell receptor beta chains below, sequenced in a study of shared clonotypes between healthy human individuals. Assay used: immunoSEQ multiplex PCR; TCRdb lists only in-frame clones, some missing. Of about 2.1 million clones in the sample, 80% to 95% were seen once. The naive CD8 population came from CD45RO-negative cells selected for CCR7, without terminally differentiated effector memory CD45RA+ cells. Sequenced input: naive CD8+ T cells from PBMCs. These receptors all come from a man younger than 30 in good health. Some clones in this sample may be carry-over from other donors' samples.

The chain is built from TRBV6-1 and TRBJ1-1; 8 nucleotides align to TRBD1. The CDR3 has 15 residues. Germline V CDR1 and CDR2: MNHNS, SASEGT. J lost 11 bases, V lost 5 bases, and 16 bases had no gene match. The CDR3 loop reads CASSKTYRDRPLAFF. The CDR3 nucleotides read TGTGCCAGCAGTAAAACTTACCGGGACAGGCCCTTGGCTTTCTTT.

The gene calls are TRBV27 and TRBJ2-1; no reliable D call. Trimming removed 1 base at V and 9 bases at J, with 13 bases between. This CDR3 spans 14 amino acids. Germline CDR1 is MNHEY and CDR2 is SMNVEV (reference sequence). In DNA form, the CDR3 reads TGTGCCAGCAGTTTATTGCGTAACCCAATTGAGCAGTTCTTC. This translates into CASSLLRNPIEQFF.

The CDR3 reads CASSLSSGRDEYEQYF. DNA of the CDR3: TGTGCCAGCAGCTTATCTAGCGGGAGGGATGAATACGAGCAGTACTTC. The rearrangement links TRBV13 to TRBJ2-7; 12 bases line up with TRBD2. The CDR3 consists of 16 residues. Trimming at V came to 2 bases and at J to 4 bases, leaving 6 bases not matched to a gene. The germline gives CDR1 PRHDT, CDR2 FYEKMQ (reference sequence).

CDR3 in amino acids: CASRPAGTYEQYF. The DNA for the CDR3 is TGCGCCAGCAGGCCGGCCGGAACCTACGAGCAGTACTTC. The chain couples TRBV5-1 to TRBJ2-7; D unresolved. V gave up 5 bases and J gave up 2 bases, with 11 bases separating them. The germline CDR1 and CDR2 sequences are SGHRS and YFSETQ. The CDR3 is 13 residues long.

In DNA form, the CDR3 reads TGTGCCAGCAGCCAAGTGCTAGCGGGAGGTTACGAGCAGTACTTC. Residues: CASSQVLAGGYEQYF. The genes are TRBV4-2 and TRBJ2-7; 11 bases are shared with TRBD2. J was trimmed by 4 bases and V by 1 base; bases with no gene match: 3. CDR3 length: 15 residues. Germline CDR1 reads LGHNA; CDR2 reads YNFKEQ.

V gene TRBV2 combines with J gene TRBJ2-1; 11 bases align to TRBD2. Germline V lookup: CDR1 SNHLY, CDR2 FYNNEI. V dropped 4 bases and J dropped 9; count of bases not matched to a gene: 2. The CDR3 loop spans 13 amino acids. This CDR3 is CASSVTSGTEQFF. Written as DNA, the CDR3 is TGTGCCAGCAGTGTGACTAGCGGGACTGAGCAGTTCTTC.

V usage is TRBV9 and J usage is TRBJ2-7, with 7 nucleotides matching TRBD2. Germline CDR1 reads SGDLS; CDR2 reads YYNGEE. This CDR3 contains 17 residues. Germline trimming cut 4 bases from V and 5 bases from J; bases unmatched to any gene: 18. The CDR3 DNA follows: TGTGCCAGCAGCCCGCGGGGGTCGTGGGAAAGTGTCCACGAGCAGTACTTC. It is translated as CASSPRGSWESVHEQYF.

This clone was picked up a small number of times. The same CDR3 can be traced to other DNA sequences in this sample. The V call is TRBV11-2, the J call TRBJ1-1; tentative D call: TRBD1 (6 bases). V was trimmed by 5 bases and J by 7 bases, leaving 11 bases between them. Germline CDR1 reads SGHAT; CDR2 reads FQNNGV. The CDR3 has 12 residues. Written as DNA, the CDR3 is TGTGCCAGCAGCCTCGGGGGCGGTGAAGCTTTCTTT. This gives the protein CASSLGGGEAFF.

The genes are TRBV6-6 and TRBJ1-1, with 8 bases matching TRBD1. The V gene end was trimmed by 7 bases and the J gene end by 2 bases; junction bases not matched to a gene: 3. Per the germline V gene, CDR1 is MNHNY and CDR2 is SVGAGI (reference sequence). The CDR3 is 13 amino acids. CDR3 sequence reads: CASIAGGNTEAFF. The DNA for the CDR3 is TGTGCCAGCATCGCAGGGGGCAACACTGAAGCTTTCTTT.

Comment on this clone: Within the sample, other DNA sequences also encode this same CDR3. This chain joins TRBV7-9 and TRBJ1-5; D gene uncertain. Trimming removed 0 bases at V and 3 bases at J, with 6 bases between. Germline V gene sequence: CDR1 SEHNR, CDR2 FQNEAQ (reference sequence). The CDR3 has 14 residues. The CDR3 DNA reads as TGTGCCAGCAGCTTAGCAGGGCCCAATCAGCCCCAGCATTTT. It is translated as CASSLAGPNQPQHF. The full variable domain, in which reference TRBV7-9 and TRBJ1-5 provide the parts outside the CDR3, is DTGVSQNPRHKITKRGQNVTFRCDPISEHNRLYWYRQTLGQGPEFLTYFQNEAQLEKSRLLSDRFSAERPKGSFSTLEIQRTEQGDSAMYLCASSLAGPNQPQHFGDGTRLSIL.

The rearrangement joins TRBV27 to TRBJ2-3; a possible D gene is TRBD1 (5 bases). There are 16 residues in the CDR3. Per the germline V gene, CDR1 is MNHEY and CDR2 is SMNVEV (reference sequence). The germline V and J ends were trimmed by 6 bases and 0 bases, with 16 bases remaining between them. This chain's CDR3 is CASSLLSPGSTDTQYF. CDR3 nucleotides: TGTGCCAGCAGCCTACTTTCACCAGGGAGCACAGATACGCAGTATTTT.

The chain joins TRBV7-9 to TRBJ2-1, with unresolved D. V lost 1 base, J lost 7 bases, and 8 bases lay in between. Per germline, CDR1 SEHNR and CDR2 FQNEAQ (reference sequence). There are 13 residues in the CDR3. CDR3 in amino acids: CASSLVAENEQFF. As DNA, the CDR3 is TGTGCCAGCAGCTTAGTCGCTGAAAATGAGCAGTTCTTC.